This T cell receptor (beta chain) appears in the sequencing data of a study of identical twins. This clonotype was picked up a small number of times. What it binds is unknown. V was clipped by 3 bases and J by 7 bases; unmatched bases: 9. The CDR3 is 16 residues long. Per the germline V gene, CDR1 is SGHDN and CDR2 is FVKESK. TCRdb reanalysed the 5' RACE reads using MiXCR and keeps one entry per CDR3 protein. The data hold around 550,000 distinct CDR3 sequences, with approximately 14% observed a single time. General study points: Instead of following the same donors, the conclusions were based on cross-sectional statistical analysis. Out-of-frame alpha sequences that twins shared showed excess low generation probability. Beta clonotypes that were abundant in cord blood contained fewer insertions, a pattern absent from memory repertoires.

In addition, the sample was reused for a study of yellow fever vaccine responses in identical twins. Per that study: Each twin's T cell response to the vaccine was reported to look partly convergent and partly personalized.

The sequence derives from a woman aged 18-35 years in good health. Source material: CD4+ T cells sorted from blood. The V call is TRBV14, the J call TRBJ2-1; 10 nucleotides match TRBD2. CDR3 residues: CASSHPGLALLNEQFF. The CDR3 DNA follows: TGTGCCAGCAGCCACCCGGGACTAGCGCTCCTGAATGAGCAGTTCTTC.